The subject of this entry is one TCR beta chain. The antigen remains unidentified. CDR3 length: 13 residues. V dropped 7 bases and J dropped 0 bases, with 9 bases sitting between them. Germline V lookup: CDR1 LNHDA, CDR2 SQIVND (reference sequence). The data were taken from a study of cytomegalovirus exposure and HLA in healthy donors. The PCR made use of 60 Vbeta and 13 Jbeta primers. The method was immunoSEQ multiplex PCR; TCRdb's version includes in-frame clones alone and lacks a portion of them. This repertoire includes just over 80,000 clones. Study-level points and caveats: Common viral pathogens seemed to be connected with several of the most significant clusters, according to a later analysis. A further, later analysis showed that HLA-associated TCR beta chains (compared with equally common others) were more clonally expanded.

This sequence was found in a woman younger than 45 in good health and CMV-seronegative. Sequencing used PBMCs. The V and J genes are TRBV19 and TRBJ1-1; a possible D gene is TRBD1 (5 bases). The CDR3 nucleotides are TGTGCCAGTATCGCAGGGATGAACACTGAAGCTTTCTTT. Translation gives CASIAGMNTEAFF.